This T cell receptor (beta chain) derives from a study of T cell responses to AZD1222 COVID-19 vaccine. Study overall: Both about-4-week and about-12-week second-dose recipients were combined.

Some clones are missing from TCRdb's copy, which holds only in-frame ones; the method was immunoSEQ multiplex PCR. The sample includes 150,000 to 200,000 clones, around 90% of them seen just once. This CDR3 region has 16 residues. Germline V gene data show CDR1 as LNHNV and CDR2 as YYDKDF (reference sequence). The V and J ends lost 3 bases and 2 bases respectively, with 17 bases between them. A note on this clone: What it binds is not known.

Broader study findings: Nearly half of spike-specific TCRs reportedly target variant regions that are unmutated in the B.1.351 and B.1.1.7 variants. Clonal diversity was possibly underestimated, and the donors were mostly white British, with more females.

The chain recombines TRBV15 with TRBJ2-7; TRBD2 might be the D (7 bases). The clonotype originates from an adult in good health. The source material was peripheral blood, sampled on day 0 of AZD1222 vaccination. DNA for the CDR3: TGTGCCACCAGCAGGCCCCGGGGGGCCTCGACCTACGAGCAGTACTTC. This encodes CATSRPRGASTYEQYF.